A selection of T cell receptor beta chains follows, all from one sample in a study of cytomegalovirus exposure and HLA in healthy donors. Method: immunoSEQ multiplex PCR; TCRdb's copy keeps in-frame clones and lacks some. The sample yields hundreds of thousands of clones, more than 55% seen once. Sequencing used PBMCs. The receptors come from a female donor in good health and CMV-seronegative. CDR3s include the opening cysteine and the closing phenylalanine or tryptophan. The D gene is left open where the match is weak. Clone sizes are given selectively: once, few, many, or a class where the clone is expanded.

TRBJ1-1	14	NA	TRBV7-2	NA	TGTGCCAGCAGCCCCCCCGCGGGGAGAACTGAAGCTTTCTTT	CASSPPAGRTEAFF
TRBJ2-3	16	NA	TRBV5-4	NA	TGTGCCAGCAGCGCCAACAGGGGCGGGGACACAGATACGCAGTATTTT	CASSANRGGDTDTQYF
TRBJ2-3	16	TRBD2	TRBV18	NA	TGTGCCAGCTCCCCCTCATTAGCGGGCCCCGCGGCTCCGCAGTATTTT	CASSPSLAGPAAPQYF
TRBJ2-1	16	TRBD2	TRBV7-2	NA	TGTGCCAGCAGCAAAACTAGCGGGAGGGTATCAGATGAGCAGTTCTTC	CASSKTSGRVSDEQFF
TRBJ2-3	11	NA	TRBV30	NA	TGTGCCTGGCAAAACACAGATACGCAGTATTTT	CAWQNTDTQYF
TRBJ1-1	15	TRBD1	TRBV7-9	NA	TGTTCCAGCAGCTCACGACAGGGTATGAACACTGAAGCTTTCTTT	CSSSSRQGMNTEAFF
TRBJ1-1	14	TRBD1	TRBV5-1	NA	TGCGCCAGCAGCCCTAGGGGACAGGACACTGAAGCTTTCTTT	CASSPRGQDTEAFF
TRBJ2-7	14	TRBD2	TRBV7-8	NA	TGTGCCAGCAGCTTGGGGGGGGGTAGCGGTGAGCAGTACTTC	CASSLGGGSGEQYF
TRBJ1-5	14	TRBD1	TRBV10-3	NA	TGTGCCCTCCGGGGACAGGCAAGCAATCAGCCCCAGCATTTT	CALRGQASNQPQHF
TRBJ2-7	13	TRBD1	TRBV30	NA	TGTGCCTGGGACAGGGGTGCCACCTACGAGCAGTACTTC	CAWDRGATYEQYF
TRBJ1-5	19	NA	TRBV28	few	TGTGCCAGCAGTCCGAGCAGGGCGCCCAGACTCGATAGCAATCAGCCCCAGCATTTT	CASSPSRAPRLDSNQPQHF
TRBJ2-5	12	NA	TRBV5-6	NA	TGTGCCAGCAGCTTGGGCGTGGAGACCCAGTACTTC	CASSLGVETQYF
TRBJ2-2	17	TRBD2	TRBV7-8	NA	TGTGCCAGCAGCTTAGCTAGCGGGAGGGTTAGTACCGGGGAGCTGTTTTTT	CASSLASGRVSTGELFF
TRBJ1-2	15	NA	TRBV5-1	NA	TGCGCCAGCAGCTCCCCGGGGCAGGGGTTCTATGGCTACACCTTC	CASSSPGQGFYGYTF
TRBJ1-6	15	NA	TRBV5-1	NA	TGCGCCAGCAGCTTGGCCCCAGGGGAAAATTCACCCCTCCACTTT	CASSLAPGENSPLHF
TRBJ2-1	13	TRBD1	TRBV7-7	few	TGTGCCAGCAGCCGGGACAGGCACAATGAGCAGTTCTTC	CASSRDRHNEQFF
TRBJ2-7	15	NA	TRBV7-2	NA	TGTGCCAGCAGCAACCGGGACACCCTCCGCTACGAGCAGTACTTC	CASSNRDTLRYEQYF
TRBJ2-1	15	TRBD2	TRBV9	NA	TGTGCCAGCAGCGAATCCGGACTAGCGGGAGGTGAGCAGTTCTTC	CASSESGLAGGEQFF
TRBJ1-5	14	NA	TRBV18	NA	TGTGCCAGCTCACCAGAACGAGGCAATCAGCCCCAGCATTTT	CASSPERGNQPQHF